This T cell receptor beta chain was profiled in a study of blood T cell repertoires in COVID-19. The overall study: T cells, B-cell-depleted T cells, or PBMCs provided the cDNA or gDNA that served as material.

V lost 4 bases and J 1 base, leaving 10 bases between the germline ends. Germline V gene data show CDR1 as LGHDT and CDR2 as YNNKEL (reference sequence). The CDR3 length is 14 residues. Assay: immunoSEQ multiplex PCR; the TCRdb copy retains only in-frame clones and omits some. Of about 160,000 clones in the sample, approximately 87% were seen once. The table lists this clone with a few counts. Sequencing was performed on peripheral blood. The chain links TRBV3-1 (or the pseudogene TRBV3-2) to TRBJ1-1, with D perhaps TRBD1 (6 bases). This TCR derives from a woman in her 70s with COVID-19, enrolled during active disease. CDR3 DNA: TGTGCCAGCAGCCCTAAGACAGGGAACACTGAAGCTTTCTTT. Protein: CASSPKTGNTEAFF.